This T cell receptor (beta chain) originates from a study of blood T cell repertoires in COVID-19. Study information: From the United States, Italy and Spain came samples of acute and convalescent COVID-19. T cells, B-cell-depleted T cells, or PBMCs provided the cDNA or gDNA that served as material.

Original methodology: Amplification from reference gene primers served as the basis for estimated nucleated cell counts. Sequencing was performed with immunoSEQ multiplex PCR; in TCRdb, only in-frame clones are kept and a portion is missing. V, J and clone size reflect that table, while D and trimming were determined from the DNA. The data contain about 110,000 clones, about 78% of them singletons. Deletions cut 5 bases from V and 7 bases from J, with 19 bases between. The V gene's germline CDR1 is MDHEN and CDR2 SYDVKM. This CDR3 region has 15 residues. Sequencing was done on a sample of peripheral blood. This clonotype was obtained from a human donor in a cohort sampled during active or convalescent COVID-19. This chain connects TRBV28 to TRBJ2-3; TRBD2 is a possible D gene (5 bases). The CDR3 DNA reads as TGTGCCAGCAGTGGGAATGAGGGTGTTGTACATACGCAGTATTTT. It translates to CASSGNEGVVHTQYF.